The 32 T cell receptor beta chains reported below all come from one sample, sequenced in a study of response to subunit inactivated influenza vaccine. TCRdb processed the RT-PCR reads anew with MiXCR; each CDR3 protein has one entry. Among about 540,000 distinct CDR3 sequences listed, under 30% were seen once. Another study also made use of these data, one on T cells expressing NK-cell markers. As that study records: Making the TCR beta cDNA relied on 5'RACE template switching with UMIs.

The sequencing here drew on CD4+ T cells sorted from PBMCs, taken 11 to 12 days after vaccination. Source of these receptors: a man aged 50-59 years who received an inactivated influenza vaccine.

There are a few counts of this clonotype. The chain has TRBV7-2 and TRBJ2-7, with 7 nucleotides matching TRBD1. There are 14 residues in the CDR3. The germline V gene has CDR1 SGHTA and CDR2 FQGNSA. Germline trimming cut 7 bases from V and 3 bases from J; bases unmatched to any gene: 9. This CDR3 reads CASILETGSYEQYF. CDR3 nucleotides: TGTGCCAGCATCCTCGAGACAGGGAGCTACGAGCAGTACTTC.

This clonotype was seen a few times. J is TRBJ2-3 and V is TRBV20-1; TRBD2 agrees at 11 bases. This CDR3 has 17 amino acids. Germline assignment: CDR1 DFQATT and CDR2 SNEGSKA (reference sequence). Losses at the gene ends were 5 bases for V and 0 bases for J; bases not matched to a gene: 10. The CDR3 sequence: CSARRPSGRTSTDTQYF. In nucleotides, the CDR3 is TGCAGTGCTCGTCGTCCTAGCGGGAGGACTAGCACAGATACGCAGTATTTT.

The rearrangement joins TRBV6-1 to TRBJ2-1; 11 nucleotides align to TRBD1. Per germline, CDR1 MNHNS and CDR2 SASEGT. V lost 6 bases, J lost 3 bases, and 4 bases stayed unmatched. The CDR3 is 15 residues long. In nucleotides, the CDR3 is TGTGCCAGCAGAGAGGACAGGGGGCTCTACAATGAGCAGTTCTTC. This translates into CASREDRGLYNEQFF.

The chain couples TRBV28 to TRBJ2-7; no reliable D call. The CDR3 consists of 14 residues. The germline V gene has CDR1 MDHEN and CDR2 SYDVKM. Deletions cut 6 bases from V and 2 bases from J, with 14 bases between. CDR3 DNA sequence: TGTGCCAGCAGCCTGCTGCCACCCACCTACGAGCAGTACTTC. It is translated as CASSLLPPTYEQYF.

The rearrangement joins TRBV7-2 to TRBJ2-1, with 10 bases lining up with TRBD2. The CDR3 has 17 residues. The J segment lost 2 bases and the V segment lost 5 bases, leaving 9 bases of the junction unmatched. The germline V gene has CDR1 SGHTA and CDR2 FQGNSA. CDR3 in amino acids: CASSGWTSGHPYNEQFF. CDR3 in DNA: TGTGCCAGCAGCGGGTGGACTAGCGGTCACCCCTACAATGAGCAGTTCTTC.

CDR3 sequence reads: CASSSLAGLNEQFF. The CDR3 nucleotides read TGTGCCAGCAGCTCGCTAGCGGGACTGAATGAGCAGTTCTTC. J is TRBJ2-1 and V is TRBV7-3, with 9 bases lining up with TRBD2. CDR1 SGHTA and CDR2 FQGTGA come from the germline V gene. The CDR3 length is 14 residues. Germline trimming cut 4 bases from V and 7 bases from J; bases unmatched to any gene: 5.

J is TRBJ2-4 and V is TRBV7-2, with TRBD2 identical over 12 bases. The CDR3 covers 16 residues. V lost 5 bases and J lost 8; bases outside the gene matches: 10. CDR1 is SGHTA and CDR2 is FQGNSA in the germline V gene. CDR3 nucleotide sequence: TGTGCCAGCAGCCCGCGGACTAGCGGGGTGGGCCACATTCAGTACTTC. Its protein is CASSPRTSGVGHIQYF.

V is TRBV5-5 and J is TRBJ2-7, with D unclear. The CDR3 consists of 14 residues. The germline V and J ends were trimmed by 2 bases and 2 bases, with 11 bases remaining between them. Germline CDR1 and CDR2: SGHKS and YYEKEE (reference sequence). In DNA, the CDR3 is TGTGCCAGCAGCTTCGAACAGATAACCTACGAGCAGTACTTC. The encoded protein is CASSFEQITYEQYF.

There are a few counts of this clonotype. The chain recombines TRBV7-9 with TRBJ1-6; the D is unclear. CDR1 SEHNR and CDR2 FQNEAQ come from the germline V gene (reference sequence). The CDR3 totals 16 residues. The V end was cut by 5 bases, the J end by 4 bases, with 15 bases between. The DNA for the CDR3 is TGTGCCAGCAGCCTAGACCTTACAGAATATAATTCACCCCTCCACTTT. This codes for CASSLDLTEYNSPLHF.

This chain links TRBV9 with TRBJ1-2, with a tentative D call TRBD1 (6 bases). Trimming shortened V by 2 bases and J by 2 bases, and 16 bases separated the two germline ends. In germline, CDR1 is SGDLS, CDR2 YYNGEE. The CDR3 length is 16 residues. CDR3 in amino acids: CASSVGAGQLNYGYTF. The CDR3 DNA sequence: TGTGCCAGCAGCGTCGGAGCGGGACAACTGAACTATGGCTACACCTTC.

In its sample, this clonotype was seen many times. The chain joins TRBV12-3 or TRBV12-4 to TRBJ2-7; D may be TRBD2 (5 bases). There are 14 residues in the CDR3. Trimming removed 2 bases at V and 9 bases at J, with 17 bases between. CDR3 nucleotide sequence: TGTGCCAGCAGTTTATCCGGGAATCCCTTTAGGCAGTACTTC. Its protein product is CASSLSGNPFRQYF.

The CDR3 loop is CASSQGARAEAFF. In nucleotides, the CDR3 is TGTGCCAGCAGTCAGGGGGCGCGGGCTGAAGCTTTCTTT. This chain uses TRBV7-3 with TRBJ1-1, with TRBD1 identical over 8 bases. The CDR3 is made up of 13 amino acids. The V gene end was trimmed by 6 bases and the J gene end by 6 bases; junction bases not matched to a gene: 6. Germline V gives CDR1 SGHTA, CDR2 FQGTGA.

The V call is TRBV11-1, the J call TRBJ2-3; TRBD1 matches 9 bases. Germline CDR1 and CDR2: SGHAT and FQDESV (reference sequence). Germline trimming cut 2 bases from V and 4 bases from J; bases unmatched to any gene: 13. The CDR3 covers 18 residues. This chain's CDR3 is CASSLPSRQGGLPDTQYF. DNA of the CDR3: TGTGCCAGCAGCTTACCCTCTCGACAGGGGGGCCTCCCAGATACGCAGTATTTT.

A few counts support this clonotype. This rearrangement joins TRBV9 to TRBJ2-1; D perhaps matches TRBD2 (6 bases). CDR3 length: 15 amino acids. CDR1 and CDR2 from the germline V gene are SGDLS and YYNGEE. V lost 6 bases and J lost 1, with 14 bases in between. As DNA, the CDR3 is TGTGCCAGCAACGGATTGGCGGGGTCCTACAATGAGCAGTTCTTC. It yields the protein CASNGLAGSYNEQFF. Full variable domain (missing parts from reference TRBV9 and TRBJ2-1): DSGVTQTPKHLITATGQRVTLRCSPRSGDLSVYWYQQSLDQGLQFLIQYYNGEERAKGNILERFSAQQFPDLHSELNLSSLELGDSALYFCASNGLAGSYNEQFFGPGTRLTVL.

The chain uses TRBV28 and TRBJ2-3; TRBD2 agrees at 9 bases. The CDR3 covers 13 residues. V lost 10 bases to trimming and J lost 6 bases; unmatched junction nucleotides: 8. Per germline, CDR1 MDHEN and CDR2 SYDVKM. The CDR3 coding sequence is TGTGCCACGCGGTCTAGCGGGACTGATACGCAGTATTTT. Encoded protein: CATRSSGTDTQYF.

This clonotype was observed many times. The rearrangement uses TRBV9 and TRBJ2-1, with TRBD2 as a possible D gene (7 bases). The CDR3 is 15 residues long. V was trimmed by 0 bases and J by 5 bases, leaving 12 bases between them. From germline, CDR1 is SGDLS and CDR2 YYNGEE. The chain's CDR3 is CASSVGRGGNNEQFF. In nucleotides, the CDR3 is TGTGCCAGCAGCGTAGGGAGGGGGGGAAACAATGAGCAGTTCTTC.

The CDR3 bases are TGTGCCAGCAGTTACGACAGGGGGGCATACGAGCAGTACTTC. It specifies CASSYDRGAYEQYF. The chain uses TRBV6-5 and TRBJ2-7; 9 nucleotides match TRBD1. Germline V CDR1 and CDR2: MNHEY, SVGAGI. The CDR3 contains 14 residues. Trimming cost V 2 bases and J 4 bases; bases outside gene matches: 3.

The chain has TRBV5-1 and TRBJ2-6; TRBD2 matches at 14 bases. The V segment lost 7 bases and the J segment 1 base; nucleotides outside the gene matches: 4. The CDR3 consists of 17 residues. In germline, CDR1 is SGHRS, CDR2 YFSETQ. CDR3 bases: TGCGCCAGCTCAAGACTAGCGGGAGGGTCTGGGGCCAACGTCCTGACTTTC. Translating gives CASSRLAGGSGANVLTF. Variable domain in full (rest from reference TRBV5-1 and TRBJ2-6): KAGVTQTPRYLIKTRGQQVTLSCSPISGHRSVSWYQQTPGQGLQFLFEYFSETQRNKGNFPGRFSGRQFSNSRSEMNVSTLELGDSALYLCASSRLAGGSGANVLTFGAGSRLTVL.

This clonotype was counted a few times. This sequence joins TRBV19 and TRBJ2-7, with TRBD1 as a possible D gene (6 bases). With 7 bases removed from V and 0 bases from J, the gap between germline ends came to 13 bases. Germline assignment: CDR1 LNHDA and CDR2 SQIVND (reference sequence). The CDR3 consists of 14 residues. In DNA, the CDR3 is TGTGCCAGTATGAAGGGACATCCCTCCTACGAGCAGTACTTC. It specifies CASMKGHPSYEQYF.

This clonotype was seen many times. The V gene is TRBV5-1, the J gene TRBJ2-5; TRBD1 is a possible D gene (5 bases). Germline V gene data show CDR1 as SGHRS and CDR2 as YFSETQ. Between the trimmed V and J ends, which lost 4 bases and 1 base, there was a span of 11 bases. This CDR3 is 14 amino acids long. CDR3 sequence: CASSLGQPQETQYF. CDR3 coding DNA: TGCGCCAGCAGCCTGGGGCAGCCCCAAGAGACCCAGTACTTC.

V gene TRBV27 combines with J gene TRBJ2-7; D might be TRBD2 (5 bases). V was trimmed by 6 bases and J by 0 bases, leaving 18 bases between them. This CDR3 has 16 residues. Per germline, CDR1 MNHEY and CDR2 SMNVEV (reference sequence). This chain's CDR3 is CASRGGVAISSYEQYF. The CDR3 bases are TGTGCCAGCAGAGGAGGTGTTGCGATCAGCTCCTACGAGCAGTACTTC.

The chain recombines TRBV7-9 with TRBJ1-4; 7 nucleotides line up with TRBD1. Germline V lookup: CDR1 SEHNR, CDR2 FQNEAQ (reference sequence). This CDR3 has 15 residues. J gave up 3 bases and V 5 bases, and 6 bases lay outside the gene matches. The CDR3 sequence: CASSIDGTANEKLFF. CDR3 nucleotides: TGTGCCAGCAGCATAGACGGGACAGCTAATGAAAAACTGTTTTTT.

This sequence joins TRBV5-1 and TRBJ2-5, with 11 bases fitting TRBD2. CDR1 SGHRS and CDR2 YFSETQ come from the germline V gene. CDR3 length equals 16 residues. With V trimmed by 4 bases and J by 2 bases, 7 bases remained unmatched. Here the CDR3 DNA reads TGCGCCAGCAGCCCCTCGACTAGCGGGGCACAAGAGACCCAGTACTTC. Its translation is CASSPSTSGAQETQYF.

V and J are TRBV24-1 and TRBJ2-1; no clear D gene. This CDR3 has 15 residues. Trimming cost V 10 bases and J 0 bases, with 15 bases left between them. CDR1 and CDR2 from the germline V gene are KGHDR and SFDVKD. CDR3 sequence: CATAGGVSSYNEQFF. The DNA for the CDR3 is TGTGCCACAGCCGGTGGGGTTAGCTCCTACAATGAGCAGTTCTTC.

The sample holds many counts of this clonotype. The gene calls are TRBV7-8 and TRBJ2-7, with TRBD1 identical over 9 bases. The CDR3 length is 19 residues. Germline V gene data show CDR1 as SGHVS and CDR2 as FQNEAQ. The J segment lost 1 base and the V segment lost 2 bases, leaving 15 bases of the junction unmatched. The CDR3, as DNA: TGTGCCAGCAGCTTATTATCCGGGACAGGGACCTTCCAGTCCTACGAGCAGTACTTC. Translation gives CASSLLSGTGTFQSYEQYF.

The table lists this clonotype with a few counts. The CDR3 DNA is TGCAGTGCCAGAAAGGGCCAGTCATTCTTAGACACCTACGAGCAGTACTTC. This translates into CSARKGQSFLDTYEQYF. The rearrangement uses TRBV20-1 and TRBJ2-7; D gene ambiguous. The germline V gene encodes CDR1 DFQATT and CDR2 SNEGSKA (reference sequence). The CDR3 loop spans 17 amino acids. V was shortened by 6 bases and J by 2 bases, with 26 bases between the two germline ends.

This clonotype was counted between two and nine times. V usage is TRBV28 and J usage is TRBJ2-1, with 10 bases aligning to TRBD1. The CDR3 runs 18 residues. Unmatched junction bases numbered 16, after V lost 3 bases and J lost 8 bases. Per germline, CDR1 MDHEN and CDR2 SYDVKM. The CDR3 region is CASSFTGRQGARIYEQFF. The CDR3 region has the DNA TGTGCCAGCAGTTTCACGGGGAGACAGGGGGCGCGGATATATGAGCAGTTCTTC.

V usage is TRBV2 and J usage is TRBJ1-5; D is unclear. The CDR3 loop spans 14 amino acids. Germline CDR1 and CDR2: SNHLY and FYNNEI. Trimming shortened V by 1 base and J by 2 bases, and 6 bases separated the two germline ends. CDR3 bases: TGTGCCAGCAGTGAAGGACACCGCAATCAGCCCCAGCATTTT. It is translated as CASSEGHRNQPQHF.

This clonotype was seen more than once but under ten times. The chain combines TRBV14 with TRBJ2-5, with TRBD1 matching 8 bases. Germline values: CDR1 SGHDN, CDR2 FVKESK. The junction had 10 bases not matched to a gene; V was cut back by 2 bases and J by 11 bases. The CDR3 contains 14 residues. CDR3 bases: TGTGCCAGCAGCCAAATCGGGACAGGCTTTTGGCAGTACTTC. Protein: CASSQIGTGFWQYF.

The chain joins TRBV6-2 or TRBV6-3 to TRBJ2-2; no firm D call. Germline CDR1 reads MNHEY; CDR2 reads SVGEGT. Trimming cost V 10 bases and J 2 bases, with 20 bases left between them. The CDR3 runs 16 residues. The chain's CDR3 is CANTGSSRSNTGELFF. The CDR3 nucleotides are TGTGCCAACACCGGGTCTAGTCGGTCCAACACCGGGGAGCTGTTTTTT.

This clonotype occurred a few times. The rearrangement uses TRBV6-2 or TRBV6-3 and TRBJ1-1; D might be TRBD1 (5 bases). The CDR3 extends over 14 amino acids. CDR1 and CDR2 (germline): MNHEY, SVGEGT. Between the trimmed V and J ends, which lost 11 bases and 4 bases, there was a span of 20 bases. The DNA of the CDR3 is TGTGCCGCATGGGGACCCATGGGGGTCACTGAAGCTTTCTTT. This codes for CAAWGPMGVTEAFF.

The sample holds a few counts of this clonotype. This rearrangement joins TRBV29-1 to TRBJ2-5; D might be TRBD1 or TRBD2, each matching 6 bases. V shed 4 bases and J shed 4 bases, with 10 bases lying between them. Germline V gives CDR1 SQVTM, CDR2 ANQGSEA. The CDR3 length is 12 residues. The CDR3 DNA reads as TGCAGCGTTGGCGGAGGGGGAGAGACCCAGTACTTC. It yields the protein CSVGGGGETQYF.